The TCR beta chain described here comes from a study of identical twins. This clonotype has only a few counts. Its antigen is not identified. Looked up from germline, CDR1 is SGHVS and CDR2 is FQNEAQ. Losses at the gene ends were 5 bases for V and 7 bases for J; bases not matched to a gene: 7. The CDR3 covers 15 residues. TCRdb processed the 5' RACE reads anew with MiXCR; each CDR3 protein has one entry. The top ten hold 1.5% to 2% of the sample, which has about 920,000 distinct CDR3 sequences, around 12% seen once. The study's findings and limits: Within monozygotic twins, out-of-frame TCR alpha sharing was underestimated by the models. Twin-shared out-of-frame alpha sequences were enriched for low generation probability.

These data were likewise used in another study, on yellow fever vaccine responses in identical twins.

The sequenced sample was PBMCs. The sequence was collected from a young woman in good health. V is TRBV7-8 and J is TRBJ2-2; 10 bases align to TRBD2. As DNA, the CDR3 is TGTGCCAGCAGCAAGCTAGCGGGAGCGGTCGGGGAGCTGTTTTTT. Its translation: CASSKLAGAVGELFF.